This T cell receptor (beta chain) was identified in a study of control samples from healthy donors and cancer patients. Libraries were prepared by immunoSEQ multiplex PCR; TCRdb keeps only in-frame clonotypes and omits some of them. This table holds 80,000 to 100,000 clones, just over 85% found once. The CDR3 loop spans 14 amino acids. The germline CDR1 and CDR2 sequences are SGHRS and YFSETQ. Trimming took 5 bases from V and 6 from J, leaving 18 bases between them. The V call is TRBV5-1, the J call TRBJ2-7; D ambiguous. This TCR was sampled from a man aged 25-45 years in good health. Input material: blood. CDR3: CASRLLEISPEQYF. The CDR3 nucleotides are TGCGCCAGCAGGCTTCTGGAAATTTCCCCCGAGCAGTACTTC.